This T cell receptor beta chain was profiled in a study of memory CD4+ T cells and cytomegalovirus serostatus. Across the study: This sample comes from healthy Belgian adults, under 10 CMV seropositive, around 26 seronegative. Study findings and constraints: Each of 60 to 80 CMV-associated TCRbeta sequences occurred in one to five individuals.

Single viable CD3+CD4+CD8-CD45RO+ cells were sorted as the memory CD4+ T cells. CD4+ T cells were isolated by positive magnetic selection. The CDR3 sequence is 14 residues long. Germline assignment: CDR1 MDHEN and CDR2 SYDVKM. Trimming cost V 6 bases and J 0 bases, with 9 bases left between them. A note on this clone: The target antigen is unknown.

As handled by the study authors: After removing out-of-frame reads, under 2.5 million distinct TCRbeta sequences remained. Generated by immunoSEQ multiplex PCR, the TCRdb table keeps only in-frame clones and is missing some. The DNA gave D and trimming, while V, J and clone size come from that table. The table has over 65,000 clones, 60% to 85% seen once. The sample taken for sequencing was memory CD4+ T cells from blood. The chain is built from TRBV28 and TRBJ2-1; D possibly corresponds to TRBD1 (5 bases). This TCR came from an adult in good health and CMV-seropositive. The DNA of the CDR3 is TGTGCCAGCAGCACTCAGGGCTCCTACAATGAGCAGTTCTTC. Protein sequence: CASSTQGSYNEQFF.